This T cell receptor beta chain was captured in a study of blood T cells in healthy people across ages (dated by TCRdb to the mid-2010s). The study in broad terms: Template switching captured roughly one uniquely barcoded TCR beta cDNA molecule per two T cells in model experiments. Age-related changes in TCR beta repertoire diversity were measured in the study by deep sequencing normalized with unique cDNA molecular identifiers. Four age groups were formed from the donors: young (average roughly 15 years), middle-aged (around 40), aged (more than 55) and long-lived (approximately 78). To avoid experimental bias, donors of different ages were spread randomly across the sequencing lanes. The study analyzed two additional independent replicas of 1 million unique cDNA reads from the same blood draw for two donors, one aged 18 to 29 and one aged 80 or older. General study outcomes and caveats: Compared with the aged group, the long-lived group had more naive CD4+ T cells, fewer expanded clones and increased TCR diversity, suggesting age selection. Estimates of total diversity based on one million sequenced T cells were considered lower bounds and underestimates. There was a strong correlation between observed TCR beta diversity and the percentage of naive T cells measured by flow cytometry. Because the CMV infection status of the donors was unknown, age-related changes in expanded clonotypes may potentially have been confounded. Observed TCR beta diversity per million T cells fell roughly linearly with age, and a significant reduction was already apparent by age roughly 40. Conclusive comparison of naive and antigen-experienced compartments was prevented by the profiling of bulk unsorted PBMCs.

Donors were 39 systemically healthy Caucasian individuals from Russia aged 6 to 90 years. About 10 milliliters of peripheral blood were drawn from each donor into EDTA-treated Vacutainer tubes. PBMCs were isolated by Ficoll-Paque density-gradient centrifugation, with at least 6.5 million obtained per sample. Trizol reagent was used to extract total RNA from the PBMCs, yielding at least 5 micrograms per sample. The percentages of naive CD45RAhigh/CD27high T cells were determined by flow cytometry on a PBMC aliquot from every donor. For this clonotype: It lacks a known antigen. Base qualities are missing; no much larger clone stands one base away.

Library construction relied on 5' RACE. TCRdb lists the instrument as Illumina HiSeq 2500. A second PCR of roughly 6 to 12 cycles was run with a J-beta primer mix and a sample-barcoded 5' primer. A template-switch 5' adaptor carrying 12 random nucleotides introduced a unique molecular identifier onto each TCR beta cDNA molecule. At least 2.5 million CDR3-containing paired-end reads were obtained from each sample. The Mint cDNA synthesis kit, primed by a TRBC-specific oligonucleotide, was used to synthesize first-strand cDNA from all RNA. All cDNA was treated with uracil-DNA glycosylase and then went through a first 18-cycle PCR with the universal primers M1SS and BC2_uni_R. Regarding the original processing steps: For normalization, 1 million high-quality reads were randomly selected from each sample, with every read carrying a distinct molecular identifier. Reads sharing molecular identifiers were discarded rather than binned into consensus sequences. CDR3 identification, clonotype clustering and error correction used MiTCR with a Q25 quality threshold and the strictest error-elimination algorithm. A nonparametric unseen species model with Euler transformation was used to estimate lower-bound total TCR beta diversity. TCRdb reworked the public reads: Q25 trimming with fastp, MiXCR clone assembly, productive beta chains retained. Each record represents a unique CDR3 protein, reported with the most common genes and DNA among its rows. These V and J calls derive from TCRdb rather than the authors' analysis. Counted in this sample were over 950,000 distinct CDR3 sequences; more than 30% of them appeared once. The biggest ten clones account for around 13% of the sample.

CDR1 is given as SGHTA and CDR2 as FQGNSA, both from the germline V gene. Deletion took 1 base off V and 2 bases off J, with a span of 11 bases between the germline ends. Taken from cysteine to phenylalanine, the CDR3 has 16 residues. Only the CDR3 part of the read is kept: 48 bases, read in frame from the first base. This sequence originates from a man between 18 and 29 years old in good health. The V and J genes are TRBV7-2 and TRBJ2-2; matching of 6 bases hints at TRBD2 as the D gene. The specimen was blood. The DNA reads as follows: TGTGCCAGCAGCTTAGGGAGGGCCACTAACACCGGGGAGCTGTTTTTT. Translated, it gives CASSLGRATNTGELFF.